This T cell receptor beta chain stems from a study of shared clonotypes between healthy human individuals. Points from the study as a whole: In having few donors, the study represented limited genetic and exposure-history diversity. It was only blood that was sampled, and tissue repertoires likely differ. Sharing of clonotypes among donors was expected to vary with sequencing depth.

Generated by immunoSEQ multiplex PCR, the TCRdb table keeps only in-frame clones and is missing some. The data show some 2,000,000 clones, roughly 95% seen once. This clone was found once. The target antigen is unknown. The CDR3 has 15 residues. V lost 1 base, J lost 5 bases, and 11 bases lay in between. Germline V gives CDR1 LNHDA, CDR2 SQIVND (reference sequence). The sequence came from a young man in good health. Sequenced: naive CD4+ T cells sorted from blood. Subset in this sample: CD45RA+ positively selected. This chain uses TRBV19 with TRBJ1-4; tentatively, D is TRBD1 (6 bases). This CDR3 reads CASSIAGVGNEKLFF. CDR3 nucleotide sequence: TGTGCCAGTAGTATAGCAGGGGTTGGGAATGAAAAACTGTTTTTT. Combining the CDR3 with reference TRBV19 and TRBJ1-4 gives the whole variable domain DGGITQSPKYLFRKEGQNVTLSCEQNLNHDAMYWYRQDPGQGLRLIYYSQIVNDFQKGDIAEGYSVSREKKESFPLTVTSAQKNPTAFYLCASSIAGVGNEKLFFGSGTQLSVL.